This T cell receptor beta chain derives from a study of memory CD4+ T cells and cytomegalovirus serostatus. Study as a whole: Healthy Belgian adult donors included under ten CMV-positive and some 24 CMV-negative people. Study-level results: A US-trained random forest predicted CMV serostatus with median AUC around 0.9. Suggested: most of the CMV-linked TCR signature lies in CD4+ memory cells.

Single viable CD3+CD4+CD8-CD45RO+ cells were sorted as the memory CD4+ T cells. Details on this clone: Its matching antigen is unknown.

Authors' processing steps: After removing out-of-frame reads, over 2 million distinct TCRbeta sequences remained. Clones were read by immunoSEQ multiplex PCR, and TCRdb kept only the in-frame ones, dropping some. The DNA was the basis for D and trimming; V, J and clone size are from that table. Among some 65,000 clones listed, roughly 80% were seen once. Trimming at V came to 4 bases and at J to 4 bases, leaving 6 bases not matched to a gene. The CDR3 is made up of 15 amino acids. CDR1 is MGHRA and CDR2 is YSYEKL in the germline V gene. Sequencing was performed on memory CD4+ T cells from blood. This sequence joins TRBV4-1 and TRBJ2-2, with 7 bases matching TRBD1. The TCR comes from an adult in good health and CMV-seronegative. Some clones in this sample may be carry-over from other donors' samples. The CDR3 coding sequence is TGCGCCAGCAGCCCGAGGACAGGAGGCACCGGGGAGCTGTTTTTT. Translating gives CASSPRTGGTGELFF.